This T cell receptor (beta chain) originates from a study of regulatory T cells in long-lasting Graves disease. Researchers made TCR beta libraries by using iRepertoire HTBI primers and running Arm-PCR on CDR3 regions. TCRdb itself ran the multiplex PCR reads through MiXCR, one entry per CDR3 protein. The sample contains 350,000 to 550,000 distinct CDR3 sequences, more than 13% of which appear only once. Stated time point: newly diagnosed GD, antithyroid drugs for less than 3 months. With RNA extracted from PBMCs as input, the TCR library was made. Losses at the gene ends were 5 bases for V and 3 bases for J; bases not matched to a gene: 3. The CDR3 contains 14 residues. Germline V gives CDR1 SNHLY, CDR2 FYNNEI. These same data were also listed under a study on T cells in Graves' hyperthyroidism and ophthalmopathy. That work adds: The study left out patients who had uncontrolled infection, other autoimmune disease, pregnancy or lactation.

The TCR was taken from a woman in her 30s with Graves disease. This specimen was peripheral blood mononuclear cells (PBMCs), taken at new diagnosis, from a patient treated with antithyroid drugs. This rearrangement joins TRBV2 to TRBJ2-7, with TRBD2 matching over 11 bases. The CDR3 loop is CASSLAGGFYEQYF. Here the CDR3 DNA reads TGTGCCAGCAGTCTAGCGGGGGGCTTCTACGAGCAGTACTTC.